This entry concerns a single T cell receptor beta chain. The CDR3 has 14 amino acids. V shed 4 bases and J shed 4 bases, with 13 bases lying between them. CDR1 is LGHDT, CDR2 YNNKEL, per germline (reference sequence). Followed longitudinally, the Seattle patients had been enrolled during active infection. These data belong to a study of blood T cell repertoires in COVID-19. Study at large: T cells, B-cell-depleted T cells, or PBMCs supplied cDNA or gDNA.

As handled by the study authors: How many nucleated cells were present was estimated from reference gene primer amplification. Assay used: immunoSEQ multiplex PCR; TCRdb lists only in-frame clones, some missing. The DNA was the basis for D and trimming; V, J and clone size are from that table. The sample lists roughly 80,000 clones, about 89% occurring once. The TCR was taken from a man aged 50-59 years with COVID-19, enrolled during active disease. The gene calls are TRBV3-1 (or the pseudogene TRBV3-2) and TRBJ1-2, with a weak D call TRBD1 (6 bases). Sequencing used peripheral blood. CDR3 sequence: CASSPMTGTYGYTF. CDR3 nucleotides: TGTGCCAGCAGCCCAATGACAGGAACCTATGGCTACACCTTC.